The 6 T cell receptor beta chains below come from one sample, sequenced in a study of T cell responses to AZD1222 COVID-19 vaccine (dated by TCRdb to the early 2020s). In light of the paper, this sample's time point label describes: baseline before first vaccination. The receptor library was made with the immunoSEQ multiplex PCR assay. TCRdb stores this immuneACCESS table with in-frame sequences only. Part of the clones is absent; in the studies checked, under half of the shortfall reflects unresolved V genes, and no reason is known for the rest. This sample holds 150,000 to 200,000 clones; roughly nine tenths were observed only once. The ten largest account for about 2.6% of the sample. The input for sequencing was peripheral blood, taken on day 0 of AZD1222 vaccination. All receptors come from an adult in good health.

The chain recombines TRBV19 with TRBJ1-2; a possible D gene is TRBD1 (5 bases). Germline V gene data show CDR1 as LNHDA and CDR2 as SQIVND (reference sequence). The CDR3 runs 12 residues. The germline V and J ends were trimmed by 3 bases and 6 bases, with 8 bases remaining between them. Here the CDR3 reads CASSMRGDGYTF. CDR3 DNA sequence: TGTGCCAGTAGTATGCGGGGGGATGGCTACACCTTC.

The chain employs TRBV5-8 and TRBJ1-5; D gene uncertain. This CDR3 is built from 13 residues. The V gene lost 4 bases and the J gene lost 3 bases, with 8 bases spanning the gap. CDR1 and CDR2 from the germline V gene are SGHTS and YDEGEE. Written as DNA, the CDR3 is TGTGCCAGCAGCCCACGGGTCAATCAGCCCCAGCATTTT. This sequence encodes CASSPRVNQPQHF.

V usage is TRBV4-3 and J usage is TRBJ2-2, with D possibly called TRBD1 or TRBD2 (5 bases each). The germline gives CDR1 LGHNA, CDR2 YSLEER. Trimming cost V 0 bases and J 7 bases, with 9 bases left between them. The CDR3 sequence is 14 residues long. CDR3 protein: CASSQDLGVGELFF. CDR3 DNA sequence: TGCGCCAGCAGCCAAGATCTGGGGGTCGGGGAGCTGTTTTTT.

The rearrangement uses TRBV5-1 and TRBJ2-1; D remains unclear. Germline V CDR1 and CDR2: SGHRS, YFSETQ. The V end was cut by 2 bases, the J end by 9 bases, with 21 bases between. The CDR3 extends over 16 amino acids. The CDR3 reads CASSFTPPRGYGEQFF. In DNA form, the CDR3 reads TGCGCCAGCAGCTTCACTCCTCCTAGAGGTTATGGTGAGCAGTTCTTC.

The chain combines TRBV3-1 (or the pseudogene TRBV3-2) with TRBJ1-1; D is uncertain. V shed 1 base and J shed 4 bases, with 13 bases lying between them. This CDR3 contains 15 residues. Germline V lookup: CDR1 LGHDT, CDR2 YNNKEL (reference sequence). The CDR3 region is CASSQVRGAGTEAFF. CDR3 nucleotide sequence: TGTGCCAGCAGCCAAGTGCGGGGTGCGGGCACTGAAGCTTTCTTT.

The V call is TRBV13, the J call TRBJ2-7; the match to TRBD1 covers 9 bases. CDR3 length equals 15 residues. Germline V gene lookup returns CDR1 PRHDT and CDR2 FYEKMQ (reference sequence). Trimming removed 2 bases from V and 4 bases from J; junction bases left unmatched: 6. The CDR3 reads CASSLPGTGSYEQYF. CDR3 nucleotides: TGTGCCAGCAGCTTACCCGGGACAGGGAGTTACGAGCAGTACTTC.